This T cell receptor beta chain derives from a study of T cell changes during pregnancy in multiple sclerosis. TCRdb keeps only in-frame clones here, not all; method: immunoSEQ multiplex PCR. Seen here are some 16,000 clones, just under 85% observed once, and the top ten hold roughly 10%. With 0 bases removed from V and 7 bases from J, the gap between germline ends came to 6 bases. Germline assignment: CDR1 ENHRY and CDR2 SYGVKD. This CDR3 has 12 residues. The sequencing used CD8+ T cells from peripheral blood mononuclear cells, collected in the second trimester of pregnancy. This receptor was identified in a female donor in good health, enrolled as a control in a pregnancy study. The J gene is TRBJ1-2, the V gene TRBV10-3; D unresolved. For the CDR3, the DNA is TGTGCCATCAGTGAGTCGACGGGTGGCTACACCTTC. Protein sequence: CAISESTGGYTF.